The present TCR beta chain was sequenced within a study of radiation and T cells in renal cell carcinoma. Study findings and constraints: No pretreatment tumor biopsies were available for baseline clonotypes. From baseline, blood top tumor clonotypes peaked at 2 weeks post-radiation.

Regarding time point: baseline pretreatment blood. Regarding treatment: 15 Gy SBRT to primary tumor, nephrectomy 4 weeks later. This clone was detected a few times. Its antigen is still unknown. Clones were read by immunoSEQ multiplex PCR, and TCRdb kept only the in-frame ones, dropping some. The table lists some 100,000 clones, about four fifths of them singletons. The V gene end was trimmed by 3 bases and the J gene end by 1 base; junction bases not matched to a gene: 7. CDR3 length: 16 residues. Looked up from germline, CDR1 is ENHRY and CDR2 is SYGVKD. This material consisted of blood, taken from a patient whose treatment included radiotherapy and nephrectomy. The source is a man aged 55 to 70 with renal cell carcinoma. V is TRBV10-3 and J is TRBJ2-3; TRBD2 agrees at 7 bases. The CDR3 protein is CAISDSTGGRTDTQYF. CDR3 DNA: TGTGCCATCAGTGATTCGACGGGAGGTCGCACAGATACGCAGTATTTT.